Presented here are 23 T cell receptor beta chains from one specimen sequenced in a study of blood T cell repertoires in COVID-19. This table comes from immunoSEQ multiplex PCR, and its TCRdb copy is limited to in-frame clones, with some not included. The sample shows about 270,000 clones, around 90% of them seen only once. Sequencing was carried out using peripheral blood. Source of these receptors: a man aged 50 to 60 with acute or convalescent COVID-19.

This clone was seen only once. This chain uses TRBV7-8 with TRBJ1-1, with 7 positions matching TRBD1. Germline CDR1 is SGHVS and CDR2 is FQNEAQ. The J segment lost 7 bases and the V segment lost 0 bases, leaving 8 bases of the junction unmatched. This CDR3 is built from 15 residues. As DNA, the CDR3 is TGTGCCAGCAGCTTAGCCGAACAGGGGCAAGGTGAAGCTTTCTTT. It is translated as CASSLAEQGQGEAFF. The full variable domain, with the rest looked up from reference TRBV7-8 and TRBJ1-1, is GAGVSQSPRYKVAKRGQDVALRCDPISGHVSLFWYQQALGQGPEFLTYFQNEAQLDKSGLPSDRFFAERPEGSVSTLKIQRTQQEDSAVYLCASSLAEQGQGEAFFGQGTRLTVV.

CDR3 nucleotides: TGTGCCAGCAGCTTATCATACGGAGAGACAGATACGCAGTATTTT. This gives the protein CASSLSYGETDTQYF. The rearrangement links TRBV7-9 to TRBJ2-3, with unresolved D. The CDR3 is made up of 15 amino acids. Between the trimmed V and J ends, which lost 2 bases and 3 bases, there was a span of 12 bases. CDR1 is SEHNR, CDR2 FQNEAQ, per germline (reference sequence).

In DNA, the CDR3 is TGTGCCAGCTACCGGCCCGGGACAGGGAGCTACGAGCAGTACTTC. Protein sequence: CASYRPGTGSYEQYF. The chain carries TRBV6-5 and TRBJ2-7; 9 bases are shared with TRBD1. CDR3 size: 15 residues. CDR1 is MNHEY, CDR2 SVGAGI, per germline. V trimming: 8 bases; J trimming: 3 bases; junction bases outside the gene matches: 11.

This clone was counted a few times. This chain uses TRBV30 with TRBJ1-2, with D maybe TRBD1 (5 bases). CDR3 length: 13 amino acids. CDR1 and CDR2 from the germline V gene are GTSNPN and SVGIG (reference sequence). V was cut by 0 bases and J by 7 bases, with 12 bases left in between. CDR3 in DNA: TGTGCCTGGAGTGTAAATCAGGGAAGTGGCTACACCTTC. Its protein product is CAWSVNQGSGYTF.

V and J are TRBV11-2 and TRBJ1-2; D perhaps matches TRBD1 (5 bases). This CDR3 is 14 amino acids long. The germline CDR1 and CDR2 sequences are SGHAT and FQNNGV. V lost 1 base to trimming and J lost 2 bases, with 8 bases between them. The CDR3 sequence is CASSLARQNYGYTF. The CDR3 DNA is TGTGCCAGCAGCTTAGCCCGACAGAACTATGGCTACACCTTC. Filled out from reference TRBV11-2 and TRBJ1-2, the complete variable domain reads EAGVAQSPRYKIIEKRQSVAFWCNPISGHATLYWYQQILGQGPKLLIQFQNNGVVDDSQLPKDRFSAERLKGVDSTLKIQPAKLEDSAVYLCASSLARQNYGYTFGSGTRLTVV.

On this clone itself: The sample has other DNA sequences that encode this CDR3 too. J is TRBJ1-4 and V is TRBV5-1, with D maybe TRBD1 (6 bases). The CDR3 runs 15 residues. Germline V lookup: CDR1 SGHRS, CDR2 YFSETQ. V lost 4 bases to trimming and J lost 2 bases, with 12 bases between them. The CDR3 reads CASSPGQGTNEKLFF. CDR3 nucleotide sequence: TGCGCCAGCAGCCCCGGGCAGGGGACTAATGAAAAACTGTTTTTT.

The genes are TRBV12-3 or TRBV12-4 and TRBJ2-7, with D perhaps TRBD1 (6 bases). This CDR3 spans 13 amino acids. Between the trimmed V and J ends, which lost 6 bases and 3 bases, there was a span of 12 bases. The CDR3 DNA is TGTGCCAGCAGCACCGGACAGAACTACGAGCAGTACTTC. It translates to CASSTGQNYEQYF.

This clone was observed a single time. One junction end does not reproduce the germline sequence, and a read error may be involved. The genes are TRBV2 and TRBJ2-7; TRBD1 matches 9 bases. Germline CDR1 is SNHLY and CDR2 is FYNNEI. This CDR3 comprises 13 residues. The CDR3 spells CASGEDRGPEQYF. Written as DNA, the CDR3 is TGTGCCAGCGGTGAGGACAGGGGCCCCGAGCAGTACTTC.

This clone was observed a single time. In DNA, the CDR3 is TGTGCCAGCACCCAGGGACTAGCGGAGACCCAGTACTTC. It codes for CASTQGLAETQYF. The chain has TRBV5-8 and TRBJ2-5; 10 bases align to TRBD2. The length of the CDR3 is 13 residues. V trimming: 6 bases; J trimming: 5 bases; junction bases outside the gene matches: 4. The germline gives CDR1 SGHTS, CDR2 YDEGEE.

The rearrangement uses TRBV3-1 (or the pseudogene TRBV3-2) and TRBJ2-3, with 7 bases identical to TRBD2. CDR1 and CDR2 from the germline V gene are LGHDT and YNNKEL (reference sequence). The CDR3 runs to 15 residues. J lost 2 bases, V lost 4 bases, and 6 bases had no gene match. In nucleotides, the CDR3 is TGTGCCAGCAGCCCGCCGGGACTAACCACAGATACGCAGTATTTT. It is translated as CASSPPGLTTDTQYF.

The chain couples TRBV7-3 to TRBJ2-1; 11 bases align to TRBD1. This CDR3 contains 15 residues. J gave up 5 bases and V 2 bases, and 2 bases lay outside the gene matches. Germline values: CDR1 SGHTA, CDR2 FQGTGA. The CDR3 loop reads CASSLGDRGNNEQFF. CDR3 sequence (DNA): TGTGCCAGCAGCTTAGGGGACAGGGGGAACAATGAGCAGTTCTTC.

The V call is TRBV3-1 (or the pseudogene TRBV3-2), the J call TRBJ2-2, with D maybe TRBD1 (6 bases). Germline lookup yields CDR1 LGHDT and CDR2 YNNKEL (reference sequence). The CDR3 has 17 residues. V gave up 2 bases and J gave up 0 bases, with 13 bases separating them. The CDR3 region has the DNA TGTGCCAGCAGCCAAAATCTTGGGGGCGCGAACACCGGGGAGCTGTTTTTT. Translated: CASSQNLGGANTGELFF.

This clone was recorded only once. The chain combines TRBV3-1 (or the pseudogene TRBV3-2) with TRBJ2-3; 7 bases line up with TRBD2. This CDR3 has 13 residues. From germline, CDR1 is LGHDT and CDR2 YNNKEL (reference sequence). V dropped 4 bases and J dropped 3; count of bases not matched to a gene: 1. The CDR3 here is CASSPLATDTQYF. The CDR3 coding sequence is TGTGCCAGCAGCCCACTAGCGACAGATACGCAGTATTTT.

The genes are TRBV6-6 and TRBJ2-1, with TRBD2 as a possible D gene (6 bases). Germline V gene data show CDR1 as MNHNY and CDR2 as SVGAGI (reference sequence). Trimming stripped 0 bases from V and 1 base from J, with 10 bases between. The CDR3 length is 16 residues. The CDR3 loop is CASSYSRGGSYNEQFF. Written as DNA, the CDR3 is TGTGCCAGCAGTTACTCTCGGGGAGGATCCTACAATGAGCAGTTCTTC.

The chain is built from TRBV9 and TRBJ1-6; no clear D gene. Deletions cut 4 bases from V and 8 bases from J, with 16 bases between. This CDR3 contains 15 residues. Germline CDR1 reads SGDLS; CDR2 reads YYNGEE. The DNA of the CDR3 is TGTGCCAGCAGCCCCGACACCTTCAGGTATTCACCCCTCCACTTT. Protein: CASSPDTFRYSPLHF.

The rearrangement links TRBV9 to TRBJ1-1; D not certain. The germline V gene encodes CDR1 SGDLS and CDR2 YYNGEE. This CDR3 has 13 residues. The V and J ends lost 6 bases and 5 bases respectively, with 14 bases between them. DNA of the CDR3: TGTGCCAGCACCAGAGCTCGAGGGACTGAAGCTTTCTTT. Encoded protein: CASTRARGTEAFF. Drawing the rest from reference TRBV9 and TRBJ1-1, the complete variable domain is DSGVTQTPKHLITATGQRVTLRCSPRSGDLSVYWYQQSLDQGLQFLIQYYNGEERAKGNILERFSAQQFPDLHSELNLSSLELGDSALYFCASTRARGTEAFFGQGTRLTVV.

Points on this clone: Relative to the germline gene, one junction end is altered; a read error may explain this. This chain uses TRBV25-1 with TRBJ1-5, with 9 positions matching TRBD1. The CDR3 length is 16 residues. From germline, CDR1 is MGHDK and CDR2 SYGVNS. Here the CDR3 DNA reads TGTGCCAGCAGTGAATGTAGGACAGGGGAAAATCGGCCCCAGCATTTT. It is translated as CASSECRTGENRPQHF.

The rearrangement links TRBV5-5 to TRBJ1-6, with D possibly being TRBD1 (6 bases). V was clipped by 4 bases and J by 1 base, with 12 bases between them. The CDR3 sequence is 16 residues long. Germline CDR1 SGHKS, CDR2 YYEKEE (reference sequence). The CDR3: CASSPKQGSYNSPLHF. The CDR3 region has the DNA TGTGCCAGCAGCCCTAAACAGGGATCCTATAATTCACCCCTCCACTTT.

CDR3 DNA: TGTGCCAGCAGCTTGGACAGGGGAAGGGAACTGTTTTTT. As protein: CASSLDRGRELFF. V and J are TRBV12-3 or TRBV12-4 and TRBJ1-4; 9 bases agree with TRBD1. V dropped 6 bases and J dropped 12; count of bases not matched to a gene: 8. This CDR3 is built from 13 residues.

The J gene is TRBJ1-6, the V gene TRBV2, with TRBD1 matching over 7 bases. The germline gives CDR1 SNHLY, CDR2 FYNNEI. CDR3 length equals 12 residues. The V gene end was trimmed by 7 bases and the J gene end by 10 bases; junction bases not matched to a gene: 4. CDR3 in amino acids: CASKRGQSPLHF. The CDR3 DNA sequence: TGTGCCAGCAAGAGGGGGCAATCACCCCTCCACTTT.

The chain links TRBV7-8 to TRBJ1-2; 7 bases match TRBD1. V lost 5 bases, J lost 5 bases, and 8 bases stayed unmatched. The CDR3 loop spans 14 amino acids. CDR1 is SGHVS and CDR2 is FQNEAQ in the germline V gene. The CDR3 DNA follows: TGTGCCAGCAGCCCTCGACAGGGAGCGTATGGCTACACCTTC. Translation: CASSPRQGAYGYTF.

This chain connects TRBV9 to TRBJ2-7; 7 bases are a match to TRBD1. Per the germline V gene, CDR1 is SGDLS and CDR2 is YYNGEE. V was clipped by 3 bases and J by 3 bases; unmatched bases: 12. The CDR3 loop spans 16 amino acids. The CDR3 coding sequence is TGTGCCAGCAGCGACGGACCCGTGGCAGGGGGCTACGAGCAGTACTTC. This encodes CASSDGPVAGGYEQYF. The full variable domain, in which reference TRBV9 and TRBJ2-7 provide the parts outside the CDR3, is DSGVTQTPKHLITATGQRVTLRCSPRSGDLSVYWYQQSLDQGLQFLIQYYNGEERAKGNILERFSAQQFPDLHSELNLSSLELGDSALYFCASSDGPVAGGYEQYFGPGTRLTVT.

The V call is TRBV5-5, the J call TRBJ2-7; possible D gene TRBD1, 6 bases. V shed 2 bases and J shed 3 bases, with 12 bases lying between them. Per the germline V gene, CDR1 is SGHKS and CDR2 is YYEKEE (reference sequence). There are 14 residues in the CDR3. The CDR3 region has the DNA TGTGCCAGCAGCTTACAGGGTACTAGCTACGAGCAGTACTTC. Translation gives CASSLQGTSYEQYF.